Listed here are 13 T cell receptor beta chains from one sample, sequenced in a study of CD8+ T cells in alopecia areata. As the sequencing template, cDNA was produced by extracting RNA and reverse transcribing it. Data came from immunoSEQ multiplex PCR; TCRdb stores just in-frame clones and leaves some out. The table has about 120,000 clones, around 61% seen once; the top ten hold approximately 2.8%. The sequenced sample consisted of CD4+ T cells sorted from blood. These receptors originate from a human donor in good health.

Only a few counts were recorded for this clone. The chain employs TRBV23-1 and TRBJ1-1; maybe TRBD1 (5 bases). TRBV23-1 is an open reading frame whose function is uncertain. There are 12 residues in the CDR3. Trimming took off 6 bases at V and 2 bases at J, with 7 bases between the two ends. CDR3 coding DNA: TGCGCCAGCAGCGACAGTAACACTGAAGCTTTCTTT. This encodes CASSDSNTEAFF.

V usage is TRBV30 and J usage is TRBJ1-1; D gene unclear. The CDR3 is 13 amino acids. Germline CDR1 and CDR2: GTSNPN and SVGIG (reference sequence). V dropped 0 bases and J dropped 5 bases, with 10 bases sitting between them. The DNA for the CDR3 is TGTGCCTGGAGTGTCCAGCGCGGAACTGAAGCTTTCTTT. It is translated as CAWSVQRGTEAFF.

The chain employs TRBV25-1 and TRBJ2-7; 9 positions match TRBD1. Germline CDR1 MGHDK, CDR2 SYGVNS. The CDR3 runs to 15 residues. J gave up 1 base and V 2 bases, and 3 bases lay outside the gene matches. The DNA of the CDR3 is TGTGCCAGCAGTGAACATGGACAGGGGTCCTACGAGCAGTACTTC. This codes for CASSEHGQGSYEQYF.

The chain is built from TRBV7-2 and TRBJ1-1; no firm D call. Per germline, CDR1 SGHTA and CDR2 FQGNSA. V was trimmed by 1 base and J by 1 base, leaving 7 bases between them. The CDR3 consists of 14 residues. DNA of the CDR3: TGTGCCAGCAGCTTAGAGTCTGCGAACACTGAAGCTTTCTTT. Translation: CASSLESANTEAFF.

The chain uses TRBV27 and TRBJ2-1; 9 bases are a match to TRBD2. The CDR3 runs to 19 residues. V trimming: 5 bases; J trimming: 3 bases; junction bases outside the gene matches: 17. The V gene's germline CDR1 is MNHEY and CDR2 SMNVEV (reference sequence). The CDR3 bases are TGTGCCAGCAGTCCTGCTCGACCCCAAAGCGGGGGGTTCTACAATGAGCAGTTCTTC. Translated, it gives CASSPARPQSGGFYNEQFF.

The chain carries TRBV4-1 and TRBJ1-2; 7 bases agree with TRBD1. CDR1 is MGHRA, CDR2 YSYEKL, per germline. The junction had 8 bases not matched to a gene; V was cut back by 0 bases and J by 4 bases. The CDR3 has 16 amino acids. CDR3: CASSQEVTGFLYGYTF. CDR3 DNA sequence: TGCGCCAGCAGCCAAGAAGTGACAGGGTTCCTCTATGGCTACACCTTC.

The genes are TRBV11-2 and TRBJ1-1; D possibly corresponds to TRBD1 (6 bases). From germline, CDR1 is SGHAT and CDR2 FQNNGV. Trimming removed 7 bases from V and 6 bases from J, with 24 bases in between. The CDR3 extends over 16 amino acids. The CDR3 DNA follows: TGTGCCAGCAAGCGTCGGGGGCAGTTGGTCTCATCTGAAGCTTTCTTT. It yields the protein CASKRRGQLVSSEAFF. The full variable domain, completed using reference TRBV11-2 and TRBJ1-1, is EAGVAQSPRYKIIEKRQSVAFWCNPISGHATLYWYQQILGQGPKLLIQFQNNGVVDDSQLPKDRFSAERLKGVDSTLKIQPAKLEDSAVYLCASKRRGQLVSSEAFFGQGTRLTVV.

This rearrangement joins TRBV30 to TRBJ1-2; tentatively, D is TRBD1 (6 bases). This CDR3 has 15 residues. Germline V lookup: CDR1 GTSNPN, CDR2 SVGIG (reference sequence). V gave up 3 bases and J gave up 4 bases, with 18 bases separating them. In DNA, the CDR3 is TGTGCCTGGAGGGCCTCAGGGCAGGGGATCTATGGCTACACCTTC. It is translated as CAWRASGQGIYGYTF.

This clone was seen only a few times. The chain recombines TRBV9 with TRBJ2-5, with 12 positions matching TRBD1. The DNA end is more similar to TRBJ2-7, so the J call may be wrong. CDR1 and CDR2 from the germline V gene are SGDLS and YYNGEE. CDR3 length: 15 residues. This chain's CDR3 is CASSPGQGAFYEQYF. The CDR3, as DNA: TGTGCCAGCAGCCCGGGACAGGGGGCCTTCTACGAGCAGTACTTC.

The chain carries TRBV4-1 and TRBJ1-2; D is perhaps TRBD1 (6 bases). The germline V gene encodes CDR1 MGHRA and CDR2 YSYEKL. V was clipped by 0 bases and J by 7 bases, with 12 bases between them. There are 14 residues in the CDR3. The chain's CDR3 is CASSQDGRDIGYTF. CDR3 in DNA: TGCGCCAGCAGCCAAGATGGTCGGGACATTGGCTACACCTTC.

The chain combines TRBV27 with TRBJ2-1, with 9 nucleotides matching TRBD2. V trimming: 5 bases; J trimming: 2 bases; junction bases outside the gene matches: 4. This CDR3 region has 15 residues. Per the germline V gene, CDR1 is MNHEY and CDR2 is SMNVEV (reference sequence). CDR3 loop: CASSRSGGTYNEQFF. The CDR3, as DNA: TGTGCCAGCAGTCGTAGCGGGGGCACCTACAATGAGCAGTTCTTC.

The gene calls are TRBV29-1 and TRBJ2-1; 15 bases line up with TRBD2. This CDR3 region has 14 residues. With 7 bases clipped from V and 7 bases from J, the junction kept 5 bases outside the gene matches. Germline CDR1 and CDR2: SQVTM and ANQGSEA. CDR3 residues: CSARGLAGGNEQFF. The CDR3 coding sequence is TGCAGCGCTCGGGGACTAGCGGGGGGAAATGAGCAGTTCTTC.

The V and J genes are TRBV7-9 and TRBJ2-3, with 11 bases aligning to TRBD1. The ends lost 4 bases at V and 3 bases at J; junction bases unmatched: 6. The germline gives CDR1 SEHNR, CDR2 FQNEAQ (reference sequence). The CDR3 is made up of 16 amino acids. CDR3 nucleotide sequence: TGTGCCAGCAGCTCGGGCGGACAGGGGGCTACAGATACGCAGTATTTT. It yields the protein CASSSGGQGATDTQYF.